A selection of T cell receptor beta chains follows, all from one sample in a study of T cell responses to AZD1222 COVID-19 vaccine. Clones were sequenced by immunoSEQ multiplex PCR, and TCRdb holds only the in-frame ones, with some missing. In the table there are roughly 150,000 clones, roughly 92% of which are singletons. The material was peripheral blood, obtained on day 0 of AZD1222 vaccination. Every receptor here comes from an adult in good health. Each CDR3 is given with its conserved first and last residue. Fields, in order: CDR3 protein, CDR3 DNA, D gene, J gene, clone size, V gene, CDR3 length. A D gene is named only where the DNA matches it firmly. The listing skips clone size in some rows; elsewhere it reads once, few, many or a size class.

CASSFPNQPQHF,TGTGCCAGCAGCTTTCCAAATCAGCCCCAGCATTTT,NA,TRBJ1-5,NA,TRBV6-6,12
CASRGGDNDEQYF,TGTGCCAGCCGCGGAGGGGACAACGACGAGCAGTACTTC,NA,TRBJ2-7,NA,TRBV18,13
CAWSVNLRNQPQHF,TGTGCCTGGAGTGTAAATCTGCGCAATCAGCCCCAGCATTTT,NA,TRBJ1-5,NA,TRBV30,14
CASSQEGTGMNTEAFF,TGCGCCAGCAGCCAAGAAGGGACAGGGATGAACACTGAAGCTTTCTTT,TRBD1,TRBJ1-1,NA,TRBV4-1,16
CASSKGGQMGEVSGNTIYF,TGTGCCAGCAGCAAAGGAGGACAAATGGGAGAGGTCTCTGGAAACACCATATATTTT,NA,TRBJ1-3,NA,TRBV21-1,19
CASSQDQTDRNTEAFF,TGCGCCAGCAGCCAAGACCAGACAGATCGCAACACTGAAGCTTTCTTT,NA,TRBJ1-1,NA,TRBV4-3,16
CASCGEVAGGLGETQYF,TGTGCCAGCTGTGGGGAGGTAGCGGGGGGCCTGGGGGAGACCCAGTACTTC,TRBD2,TRBJ2-5,NA,TRBV25-1,17
CASSLEPRTGLRNQPQHF,TGTGCCAGCAGCCTCGAACCTCGGACAGGGCTGCGCAATCAGCCCCAGCATTTT,TRBD1,TRBJ1-5,NA,TRBV28,18
CAWSVPGITEAFF,TGTGCCTGGAGTGTCCCAGGGATCACTGAAGCTTTCTTT,NA,TRBJ1-1,NA,TRBV30,13
CASTPGTGPNQPQHF,TGTGCCTCCACGCCCGGGACAGGACCCAATCAGCCCCAGCATTTT,TRBD1,TRBJ1-5,NA,TRBV30,15
CASSTRDLAGKLFF,TGTGCCAGCAGTACCCGGGACCTCGCCGGAAAACTGTTTTTT,NA,TRBJ1-4,NA,TRBV28,14
CAWSFGSSGNTIYF,TGTGCCTGGAGTTTCGGGAGCTCTGGAAACACCATATATTTT,NA,TRBJ1-3,once,TRBV30,14
CASTRTYPGDYGYTF,TGTGCCAGCACCCGAACTTATCCCGGAGACTATGGCTACACCTTC,NA,TRBJ1-2,NA,TRBV6-4,15
CASSSPGRGSTEAFF,TGTGCCAGCAGTTCCCCGGGGAGGGGGAGCACTGAAGCTTTCTTT,NA,TRBJ1-1,few,TRBV28,15
CAGGQLSNQPQHF,TGTGCCGGGGGACAGCTTAGCAATCAGCCCCAGCATTTT,TRBD1,TRBJ1-5,NA,TRBV6-5,13
CASSIRPRGLDTGELFF,TGTGCCAGTAGTATACGGCCCAGGGGGCTCGACACCGGGGAGCTGTTTTTT,TRBD1,TRBJ2-2,once,TRBV19,17
CASSPAGQGVRSSYNEQFF,TGTGCCAGCAGCCCGGCCGGACAGGGGGTGCGAAGCTCCTACAATGAGCAGTTCTTC,TRBD1,TRBJ2-1,NA,TRBV28,19
CASRGVASEQYF,TGCGCCAGCCGCGGGGTAGCGAGCGAGCAGTACTTC,NA,TRBJ2-7,NA,TRBV5-1,12
CASSFFAEKSF,TGTGCCAGCAGCTTTTTCGCAGAGAAATCCTTC,NA,TRBJ1-2,NA,TRBV5-4,11
CASSSGGKVTYEQYF,TGTGCCAGCAGCTCGGGGGGCAAGGTCACCTACGAGCAGTACTTC,NA,TRBJ2-7,NA,TRBV5-4,15
CASSLTGGQETQYF,TGTGCCAGCAGCTTGACAGGGGGACAAGAGACCCAGTACTTC,TRBD1,TRBJ2-5,NA,TRBV7-9,14
CAWSVGWGANTEAFF,TGTGCCTGGAGTGTTGGGTGGGGGGCGAACACTGAAGCTTTCTTT,NA,TRBJ1-1,once,TRBV30,15
CASSVPPGTIYF,TGTGCCAGCAGCGTACCTCCGGGGACCATATATTTT,NA,TRBJ1-3,NA,TRBV9,12
CASSLGGQGLGLEQYF,TGCGCCAGCAGCTTGGGAGGACAGGGGTTGGGACTCGAGCAGTACTTC,TRBD1,TRBJ2-7,NA,TRBV5-1,16
CAGRRVYGKLFF,TGTGCCGGCCGACGAGTCTATGGAAAACTGTTTTTT,NA,TRBJ1-4,NA,TRBV9,12
CASSEGRQVNEKLFF,TGTGCCAGCAGTGAAGGGCGACAAGTTAATGAAAAACTGTTTTTT,NA,TRBJ1-4,NA,TRBV6-1,15
CASSAWTSGNTGELFF,TGTGCCAGCAGCGCCTGGACTAGCGGGAACACCGGGGAGCTGTTTTTT,TRBD2,TRBJ2-2,once,TRBV9,16
CATSGSGSADTQYF,TGTGCCACCAGTGGTTCAGGGTCGGCAGATACGCAGTATTTT,NA,TRBJ2-3,NA,TRBV24-1,14
CASSQGTGEAKNIQYF,TGCGCCAGCAGCCAAGGGACAGGGGAGGCCAAAAACATTCAGTACTTC,TRBD1,TRBJ2-4,NA,TRBV4-3,16
CASSRFRDTGELFF,TGTGCCAGCAGTCGCTTCAGGGATACCGGGGAGCTGTTTTTT,NA,TRBJ2-2,once,TRBV6-2/TRBV6-3,14
CASSSRQGYYGYTF,TGTGCCAGCAGTTCTCGACAGGGCTACTATGGCTACACCTTC,TRBD1,TRBJ1-2,NA,TRBV27,14
CATSDLGTGEAVGEQYF,TGTGCCACCAGTGATTTGGGTACGGGGGAAGCGGTAGGCGAGCAGTACTTC,NA,TRBJ2-7,NA,TRBV24-1,17
CASSFVATTGNEQYF,TGCGCCAGCAGCTTTGTTGCGACAACAGGTAACGAGCAGTACTTC,NA,TRBJ2-7,NA,TRBV5-1,15
CASSQRKPSNEKLFF,TGTGCCAGCAGCCAAAGAAAGCCCTCTAATGAAAAACTGTTTTTT,NA,TRBJ1-4,NA,TRBV3-1/TRBV3-2,15
CASSLRSPANTGELFF,TGTGCCAGCTCACTAAGGTCCCCCGCGAACACCGGGGAGCTGTTTTTT,NA,TRBJ2-2,NA,TRBV18,16
CAWSSTAEAFF,TGTGCCTGGAGTTCGACAGCTGAAGCTTTCTTT,NA,TRBJ1-1,NA,TRBV30,11
CASSDQGRTNEKLFF,TGTGCCAGCAGTGATCAGGGACGCACTAATGAAAAACTGTTTTTT,NA,TRBJ1-4,once,TRBV25-1,15
CASSSRTGGQPQHF,TGTGCCAGTAGCTCCCGGACAGGGGGTCAGCCCCAGCATTTT,TRBD1,TRBJ1-5,NA,TRBV19,14
CASSVRDLEQFF,TGTGCCAGCAGTGTCCGGGACCTCGAGCAGTTCTTC,NA,TRBJ2-1,NA,TRBV2,12
CAWSLSNRGAPLHF,TGTGCCTGGAGTTTATCTAACAGGGGCGCACCCCTCCACTTT,TRBD1,TRBJ1-6,NA,TRBV30,14
CASSFPNAGFEQYF,TGTGCCAGCAGCTTCCCGAATGCAGGGTTCGAGCAGTACTTC,NA,TRBJ2-7,NA,TRBV7-2,14
CASSLIGSGRGDTQYF,TGTGCCAGCAGCTTAATTGGGTCCGGCCGGGGGGATACGCAGTATTTT,NA,TRBJ2-3,NA,TRBV7-2,16
CASSEEGVPYNEQFF,TGTGCCAGCAGTGAAGAAGGTGTGCCCTACAATGAGCAGTTCTTC,NA,TRBJ2-1,NA,TRBV6-1,15
CASSGSSAGQYF,TGTGCCAGTAGTGGATCTAGCGCTGGGCAGTACTTC,NA,TRBJ2-7,NA,TRBV19,12
CASGFTGELFF,TGCGCCAGCGGGTTCACCGGGGAGCTGTTTTTT,NA,TRBJ2-2,NA,TRBV4-3,11
CASSYRGISRETQYF,TGCGCCAGCAGCTACCGGGGGATCTCCCGGGAGACCCAGTACTTC,NA,TRBJ2-5,NA,TRBV5-1,15
CATSRGVSVRVPYEQYF,TGTGCCACCAGCAGAGGGGTGAGTGTGAGGGTCCCCTACGAGCAGTACTTC,NA,TRBJ2-7,NA,TRBV15,17
CASSSRDSQETQYF,TGTGCCAGCAGTTCCCGGGACAGCCAAGAGACCCAGTACTTC,TRBD1,TRBJ2-5,NA,TRBV28,14
CASRYRGDSGNTIYF,TGTGCCAGCAGATACAGGGGAGACTCTGGAAACACCATATATTTT,TRBD1,TRBJ1-3,NA,TRBV2,15
CASSSRAGPGYEQYF,TGTGCCAGCAGCTCCCGAGCGGGGCCGGGCTACGAGCAGTACTTC,TRBD2,TRBJ2-7,NA,TRBV7-2,15
CASSLDAPMRDRGSDTQYF,TGTGCCAGCAGCTTAGATGCCCCTATGCGGGACAGGGGATCAGATACGCAGTATTTT,TRBD1,TRBJ2-3,once,TRBV7-2,19
CASSLAAGGITDTQYF,TGTGCCAGCAGCTTAGCCGCCGGGGGAATCACAGATACGCAGTATTTT,NA,TRBJ2-3,NA,TRBV7-9,16
CSVSGTDNYGYTF,TGCAGCGTTTCCGGGACAGATAACTATGGCTACACCTTC,TRBD1,TRBJ1-2,NA,TRBV29-1,13
CASSSRTSGGAYNEQFF,TGTGCCAGCAGCTCGAGGACTAGCGGGGGGGCCTACAATGAGCAGTTCTTC,TRBD2,TRBJ2-1,NA,TRBV7-6,17
CASSTGTGTYEQYF,TGTGCCAGCAGTACCGGGACAGGGACCTACGAGCAGTACTTC,TRBD1,TRBJ2-7,NA,TRBV6-5,14